The rows below give T cell receptor beta chains drawn from one sample of a study of cytomegalovirus exposure and HLA in healthy donors. Clones were sequenced by immunoSEQ multiplex PCR, and TCRdb holds only the in-frame ones, with some missing. The repertoire has roughly 280,000 clones, approximately 83% of them found once; the top ten carry over 0.95%. What was sequenced was PBMCs. The receptors stem from a woman between 18 and 30 years old in good health and CMV-seronegative. Both conserved end residues are trimmed from each CDR3. The order of the fields is CDR3 length, J gene, V gene, CDR3 protein.

CDR3 length: 13
J gene: TRBJ1-2
V gene: TRBV7-2
CDR3 protein: ASSLAASGKDGYT

CDR3 length: 10
J gene: TRBJ1-1
V gene: TRBV13
CDR3 protein: ASSLGTAEAF

CDR3 length: 11
J gene: TRBJ2-5
V gene: TRBV19
CDR3 protein: ASSIAGLETQY

CDR3 length: 11
J gene: TRBJ1-6
V gene: TRBV18
CDR3 protein: ASSPPSVSPLH

CDR3 length: 12
J gene: TRBJ2-7
V gene: TRBV30
CDR3 protein: AWDGTGLSYEQY

CDR3 length: 14
J gene: TRBJ1-1
V gene: TRBV4-3
CDR3 protein: ASSIQAGQPNTEAF

CDR3 length: 11
J gene: TRBJ2-1
V gene: TRBV29-1
CDR3 protein: SGGTDTYNEQF

CDR3 length: 14
J gene: TRBJ2-3
V gene: TRBV5-1
CDR3 protein: ASSLGTSDSTDTQY

CDR3 length: 12
J gene: TRBJ2-7
V gene: TRBV4-3
CDR3 protein: ASSQDRGGYEQY

CDR3 length: 16
J gene: TRBJ2-1
V gene: TRBV4-3
CDR3 protein: ASSQDLLGLAARNEQF

CDR3 length: 13
J gene: TRBJ1-1
V gene: TRBV7-8
CDR3 protein: ASSLGPRLNTEAF

CDR3 length: 13
J gene: TRBJ1-1
V gene: TRBV7-9
CDR3 protein: ASSSGRLRNTEAF

CDR3 length: 12
J gene: TRBJ2-7
V gene: TRBV27
CDR3 protein: ASSKDRGQYEQY

CDR3 length: 11
J gene: TRBJ1-1
V gene: TRBV7-9
CDR3 protein: ASSQGGGAEAF

CDR3 length: 14
J gene: TRBJ2-7
V gene: TRBV23-1
CDR3 protein: ASSQSRSGHSYEQY

CDR3 length: 13
J gene: TRBJ1-1
V gene: TRBV6-5
CDR3 protein: ASRLQGWLNTEAF

CDR3 length: 10
J gene: TRBJ1-1
V gene: TRBV4-3
CDR3 protein: ASSQGTGEAF

CDR3 length: 14
J gene: TRBJ2-1
V gene: TRBV5-8
CDR3 protein: ASRVAGGSSYNEQF

CDR3 length: 14
J gene: TRBJ2-1
V gene: TRBV4-1
CDR3 protein: ASSQDGPGPYNEQF

CDR3 length: 10
J gene: TRBJ2-7
V gene: TRBV5-4
CDR3 protein: ASSSLLVEQY

CDR3 length: 10
J gene: TRBJ2-5
V gene: TRBV14
CDR3 protein: ASSPTSAGLD

CDR3 length: 13
J gene: TRBJ2-3
V gene: TRBV10-1
CDR3 protein: ASSDGGLGTDTQY

CDR3 length: 12
J gene: TRBJ1-1
V gene: TRBV7-9
CDR3 protein: ASSSQGGLTEAF

CDR3 length: 12
J gene: TRBJ2-7
V gene: TRBV10-1
CDR3 protein: ASAPGTSGYEQY

CDR3 length: 14
J gene: TRBJ1-6
V gene: TRBV5-1
CDR3 protein: ASSLEARELTSPLH

CDR3 length: 10
J gene: TRBJ1-2
V gene: TRBV2
CDR3 protein: ASSLRTYGYT

CDR3 length: 13
J gene: TRBJ1-3
V gene: TRBV5-1
CDR3 protein: ASSLVGDSGNTIY

CDR3 length: 9
J gene: TRBJ1-2
V gene: TRBV7-9
CDR3 protein: ASTTPRGYT

CDR3 length: 13
J gene: TRBJ1-5
V gene: TRBV27
CDR3 protein: ASSLRGFDNQPQH

CDR3 length: 12
J gene: TRBJ1-1
V gene: TRBV6-5
CDR3 protein: ASSYSSGVTEAF

CDR3 length: 13
J gene: TRBJ1-4
V gene: TRBV7-2
CDR3 protein: ASSQWTGGSEKLF

CDR3 length: 12
J gene: TRBJ2-1
V gene: TRBV30
CDR3 protein: AWSVQRGSDEQF

CDR3 length: 11
J gene: TRBJ2-7
V gene: TRBV21-1
CDR3 protein: ASSSLADYEQY

CDR3 length: 14
J gene: TRBJ2-1
V gene: TRBV2
CDR3 protein: ASSERTSGRDNEQF

CDR3 length: 11
J gene: TRBJ1-1
V gene: TRBV7-3
CDR3 protein: ASSLGGDTEAF

CDR3 length: 14
J gene: TRBJ1-4
V gene: TRBV25-1
CDR3 protein: ASSELAGHPNEKLF

CDR3 length: 12
J gene: TRBJ1-5
V gene: TRBV18
CDR3 protein: ASSLGQAQQPQH

CDR3 length: 14
J gene: TRBJ2-1
V gene: TRBV19
CDR3 protein: ASSISAGGPFNEQF

CDR3 length: 11
J gene: TRBJ1-6
V gene: TRBV6-5
CDR3 protein: ASSYSRPSPLH

CDR3 length: 14
J gene: TRBJ2-4
V gene: TRBV5-1
CDR3 protein: ASSWGQAGAKNIQY

CDR3 length: 11
J gene: TRBJ1-4
V gene: TRBV4-3
CDR3 protein: ASSQDRNEKLF

CDR3 length: 15
J gene: TRBJ1-6
V gene: TRBV7-2
CDR3 protein: ASSLVGSGPSPSPLH

CDR3 length: 11
J gene: TRBJ2-5
V gene: TRBV5-1
CDR3 protein: ASQHRVQETQY

CDR3 length: 14
J gene: TRBJ1-5
V gene: TRBV4-1
CDR3 protein: ASSQDRVNSNQPQH

CDR3 length: 12
J gene: TRBJ2-6
V gene: TRBV6-6
CDR3 protein: ASSSSSGANVLT

CDR3 length: 13
J gene: TRBJ2-3
V gene: TRBV29-1
CDR3 protein: SVEFGTRSTDTQY

CDR3 length: 12
J gene: TRBJ1-1
V gene: TRBV27
CDR3 protein: ASRHRAMNTEAF

CDR3 length: 12
J gene: TRBJ1-1
V gene: TRBV2
CDR3 protein: ASSELGAGGDAF

CDR3 length: 15
J gene: TRBJ2-5
V gene: TRBV29-1
CDR3 protein: SVAGQGLIQVQETQY

CDR3 length: 12
J gene: TRBJ1-2
V gene: TRBV5-1
CDR3 protein: ASSSPAGLYGYT

CDR3 length: 12
J gene: TRBJ1-1
V gene: TRBV6-5
CDR3 protein: ASSPDREDTEAF

CDR3 length: 15
J gene: TRBJ2-5
V gene: TRBV5-1
CDR3 protein: ASSLVVAGGRQETQY

CDR3 length: 11
J gene: TRBJ1-5
V gene: TRBV7-3
CDR3 protein: ASARAGDQPQH

CDR3 length: 14
J gene: TRBJ1-1
V gene: TRBV6-5
CDR3 protein: ASSYSAGQRNTEAF

CDR3 length: 11
J gene: TRBJ1-1
V gene: TRBV29-1
CDR3 protein: SVDTGSNTEAF

CDR3 length: 14
J gene: TRBJ1-1
V gene: TRBV5-1
CDR3 protein: ASSLGAGGKNTEAF

CDR3 length: 15
J gene: TRBJ2-2
V gene: TRBV10-3
CDR3 protein: AISEPILAGLAGELF

CDR3 length: 10
J gene: TRBJ1-4
V gene: TRBV6-6
CDR3 protein: ASSYGSRELF

CDR3 length: 13
J gene: TRBJ1-2
V gene: TRBV28
CDR3 protein: ASSLQMAEYYGYT